Each of the 28 T cell receptor beta chains below was sequenced from the same sample in a study of neurological immune-mediated disorders (dated by TCRdb to between 2018 and 2021). Libraries were built with 5' RACE. Instrument used: Illumina HiSeq 2500. TCRdb applied fastp at Q25 and MiXCR to the public reads, then kept only in-frame beta chains. When rows share a CDR3 protein, they turn into one entry using the most common DNA and genes. This sample gives under 70,000 distinct CDR3 sequences in total; 4% to 6% of them show up just once. The top ten constitute approximately 2.8% of the sample. Sequenced material: PBMCs. These receptors all stem from a woman in her twenties or thirties with multiple sclerosis.

In its sample, this clonotype was seen many times. The V call is TRBV5-5, the J call TRBJ1-1, with a tentative D call TRBD1 (5 bases). The V end lost 4 bases, the J end lost 1 base, and 11 bases lay between the germline ends. Per germline, CDR1 SGHKS and CDR2 YYEKEE (reference sequence). The CDR3 loop spans 14 amino acids. For the CDR3, the DNA is TGTGCCAGCAGCCCGGTCGGGGGGAACACTGAAGCTTTCTTT. Translating gives CASSPVGGNTEAFF.

Ten or more counts support this clonotype. This chain joins TRBV6-2 or TRBV6-3 and TRBJ1-5; 7 bases map to TRBD1. V gave up 4 bases and J gave up 5 bases; unmatched junction bases: 14. In germline, CDR1 is MNHEY, CDR2 SVGEGT. The CDR3 spans 17 residues. CDR3 in DNA: TGTGCCAGCAGTTCCCATGTAGGGGGCGGAAGAGATCAGCCCCAGCATTTT. Translation gives CASSSHVGGGRDQPQHF.

This clonotype was counted at least ten times. Germline is not matched at one junction end, which may reflect a read error. The rearrangement joins TRBV12-3 or TRBV12-4 to TRBJ1-2, with TRBD1 matching 10 bases. The CDR3 runs 11 residues. For the CDR3, the DNA is TGTGCCAGCAGTTCGGCGGGACAGGGGAGCTTC. Residues: CASSSAGQGSF.

The rearrangement uses TRBV20-1 and TRBJ1-2; unclear D gene. Germline values: CDR1 DFQATT, CDR2 SNEGSKA (reference sequence). This CDR3 spans 10 amino acids. The V end lost 5 bases, the J end lost 8 bases, and 9 bases lay between the germline ends. The CDR3 loop is CSALHKGYTF. CDR3 DNA: TGCAGTGCTCTACACAAAGGCTACACCTTC.

This clonotype was counted at least ten times. This CDR3 is CSADAQRGYNEQFF. The CDR3 DNA is TGCAGTGCCGATGCGCAACGGGGGTACAATGAGCAGTTCTTC. The rearrangement links TRBV20-1 to TRBJ2-1, with D maybe TRBD2 (6 bases). The length of the CDR3 is 14 residues. V was pared by 6 bases and J by 4 bases, with 16 bases between. Germline values: CDR1 DFQATT, CDR2 SNEGSKA (reference sequence).

This clonotype was observed a handful of times. One end of the junction does not line up with germline, which may come from a read error. The rearrangement joins TRBV13 to TRBJ1-6; D may be TRBD1 (5 bases). The germline CDR1 and CDR2 sequences are PRHDT and FYEKMQ (reference sequence). The CDR3 has 16 residues. The CDR3 region has the DNA TGTGCCAGCAGCCAGCGGGCAGGGAGGGATAATTCACCCCTCAACTTT. It codes for CASSQRAGRDNSPLNF.

This clonotype was detected many times. This sequence joins TRBV7-2 and TRBJ2-1; TRBD2 matches at 12 bases. The V gene's germline CDR1 is SGHTA and CDR2 FQGNSA. Germline trimming cut 5 bases from V and 4 bases from J; bases unmatched to any gene: 3. CDR3 length: 15 amino acids. This CDR3 is CASSRTSGVYNEQFF. The CDR3 nucleotides are TGTGCCAGCAGCCGGACTAGCGGGGTATACAATGAGCAGTTCTTC. Looking up the rest from reference TRBV7-2 and TRBJ2-1 gives the full variable domain: GAGVSQSPSNKVTEKGKDVELRCDPISGHTALYWYRQSLGQGLEFLIYFQGNSAPDKSGLPSDRFSAERTGGSVSTLTIQRTQQEDSAVYLCASSRTSGVYNEQFFGPGTRLTVL.

This clonotype was detected ten times or more. V gene TRBV20-1 combines with J gene TRBJ2-7, with 14 bases aligning to TRBD2. Germline V gene sequence: CDR1 DFQATT, CDR2 SNEGSKA (reference sequence). The V gene end was trimmed by 4 bases and the J gene end by 5 bases; junction bases not matched to a gene: 7. The CDR3 is 15 amino acids. The CDR3 DNA follows: TGCAGTGCTATAAAGACTAGCGGGGGGGCGAACGAGCAGTACTTC. It codes for CSAIKTSGGANEQYF.

This clonotype was recorded at least ten times. The V gene is TRBV12-3 or TRBV12-4, the J gene TRBJ1-2; D possibly corresponds to TRBD1 (5 bases). The CDR3 has 12 amino acids. The V end was cut by 5 bases, the J end by 7 bases, with 11 bases between. The DNA of the CDR3 is TGTGCCAGCAGTGGGGACCTTGCTGGCTACACCTTC. The encoded protein is CASSGDLAGYTF.

This clonotype was seen repeatedly, ten times or more. The chain's CDR3 is CASSLLQGAYEQYF. In nucleotides, the CDR3 is TGCGCCAGCAGCTTGCTACAGGGGGCCTACGAGCAGTACTTC. The chain employs TRBV5-1 and TRBJ2-7; TRBD1 matches at 8 bases. In germline, CDR1 is SGHRS, CDR2 YFSETQ. This CDR3 spans 14 amino acids. V lost 1 base and J lost 2; bases outside the gene matches: 2.

This clonotype was picked up many times. The CDR3: CASSLGRGNQETQYF. The CDR3 coding sequence is TGTGCCAGCAGCTTGGGGCGGGGGAACCAAGAGACCCAGTACTTC. The J gene is TRBJ2-5, the V gene TRBV7-9, with 7 bases that match TRBD2. V gave up 3 bases and J gave up 0 bases; unmatched junction bases: 4. CDR3 length: 15 amino acids. CDR1 and CDR2 (germline): SEHNR, FQNEAQ (reference sequence).

This clonotype showed up just a few times. This chain connects TRBV9 to TRBJ2-1; tentative D call: TRBD2 (7 bases). The CDR3 spans 14 residues. Germline V gene lookup returns CDR1 SGDLS and CDR2 YYNGEE. V dropped 0 bases and J dropped 8 bases, with 12 bases sitting between them. The CDR3: CASSVGGGWDEQFF. CDR3 bases: TGTGCCAGCAGCGTAGGGGGGGGCTGGGATGAGCAGTTCTTC.

Regarding this clonotype: A much bigger clone sits one base away, suggesting this may be a read error. The V gene is TRBV5-6, the J gene TRBJ1-2; D uncertain. This CDR3 contains 13 residues. V was shortened by 1 base and J by 2 bases, with 6 bases between the two germline ends. Germline V gene sequence: CDR1 SGHDT, CDR2 YYEEEE. This CDR3 is CASSLKGNYGYTF. The CDR3 nucleotides are TGTGCCAGCAGCTTGAAGGGAAACTATGGCTACACCTTC.

This clonotype has a count of ten or more. This chain joins TRBV21-1 and TRBJ1-5. TRBV21-1 is a known pseudogene. CDR3 length equals 15 residues. CDR3: CASSKVAGMNQPQHF. DNA of the CDR3: TGTGCCAGCAGCAAAGTGGCGGGTATGAATCAGCCCCAGCATTTT.

This clonotype was counted ten times or more. CDR3 nucleotides: TGCGCCAGCAGCTTGGCCCTGGGGGGCGTTGAAAAACTGTTTTTT. Translating it yields CASSLALGGVEKLFF. The V and J genes are TRBV5-1 and TRBJ1-4, with a weak D call TRBD1 (6 bases). V lost 0 bases and J 7 bases, leaving 13 bases between the germline ends. Germline V lookup: CDR1 SGHRS, CDR2 YFSETQ. The CDR3 covers 15 residues. Complete variable domain (other parts from reference TRBV5-1 and TRBJ1-4): KAGVTQTPRYLIKTRGQQVTLSCSPISGHRSVSWYQQTPGQGLQFLFEYFSETQRNKGNFPGRFSGRQFSNSRSEMNVSTLELGDSALYLCASSLALGGVEKLFFGSGTQLSVL.

This clonotype was counted only a few times. V is TRBV4-2 and J is TRBJ2-6; no clear D. Germline V gene sequence: CDR1 LGHNA, CDR2 YNFKEQ. Trimming removed 0 bases at V and 2 bases at J, with 14 bases between. The CDR3 totals 18 residues. The CDR3 reads CASSQEVVGSTGANVLTF. The CDR3, as DNA: TGTGCCAGCAGCCAAGAGGTGGTCGGAAGTACTGGGGCCAACGTCCTGACTTTC.

This clonotype was picked up many times. This chain joins TRBV12-3 or TRBV12-4 and TRBJ2-7; D is perhaps TRBD1 or TRBD2 (6 bases each). Deletions cut 2 bases from V and 1 base from J, with 12 bases between. This CDR3 spans 15 amino acids. The CDR3 sequence is CASSLSGGPSYEQYF. For the CDR3, the DNA is TGTGCCAGCAGTTTATCCGGGGGCCCTTCCTACGAGCAGTACTTC.

This clonotype was counted many times. V gene TRBV6-1 combines with J gene TRBJ2-1; 9 nucleotides match TRBD2. The CDR3 has 14 residues. Trimming cost V 7 bases and J 7 bases; bases outside gene matches: 8. CDR1 is MNHNS, CDR2 SASEGT, per germline. Here the CDR3 reads CASTSRGGGNEQFF. CDR3 in DNA: TGTGCCAGCACCTCGCGGGGGGGCGGGAATGAGCAGTTCTTC.

In this sample, this clonotype turned up a few times. A much larger clone sits a single nucleotide away, making a read error possible. The rearrangement uses TRBV20-1 and TRBJ2-3; D is possibly TRBD1 (6 bases). Trimming removed 5 bases from V and 7 bases from J, with 16 bases in between. The CDR3 length is 13 residues. The germline V gene encodes CDR1 DFQATT and CDR2 SNEGSKA (reference sequence). The CDR3 is CSAPGKGENTQYF. The CDR3 DNA reads as TGCAGTGCTCCGGGAAAGGGGGAGAATACGCAGTATTTT.

There are many counts of this clonotype. V usage is TRBV7-2 and J usage is TRBJ2-7; 7 positions match TRBD1. Germline V gene data show CDR1 as SGHTA and CDR2 as FQGNSA. The CDR3 covers 13 residues. The trim removed 6 bases at V and 2 bases at J, leaving 4 bases unmatched. CDR3 sequence reads: CASSSGQTYEQYF. CDR3 DNA sequence: TGTGCCAGCAGTTCGGGACAGACCTACGAGCAGTACTTC. Using reference TRBV7-2 and TRBJ2-7 for the parts outside the CDR3, the full variable domain is GAGVSQSPSNKVTEKGKDVELRCDPISGHTALYWYRQSLGQGLEFLIYFQGNSAPDKSGLPSDRFSAERTGGSVSTLTIQRTQQEDSAVYLCASSSGQTYEQYFGPGTRLTVT.

The sample holds many counts of this clonotype. The V and J genes are TRBV9 and TRBJ1-1; TRBD1 matches 7 bases. Unmatched junction bases numbered 16, after V lost 0 bases and J lost 2 bases. CDR1 is SGDLS and CDR2 is YYNGEE in the germline V gene. The CDR3 runs 19 residues. CDR3 DNA: TGTGCCAGCAGCGTAGCCGCCGGCACGCGGACAGGTCCTAACACTGAAGCTTTCTTT. Translating it yields CASSVAAGTRTGPNTEAFF.

The sample holds many counts of this clonotype. CDR3 amino acids: CASSQQPGEYGYTF. The DNA for the CDR3 is TGCGCCAGCAGTCAGCAGCCAGGAGAATATGGCTACACCTTC. The V and J genes are TRBV5-1 and TRBJ1-2; D is ambiguous. CDR1 is SGHRS, CDR2 YFSETQ, per germline. The CDR3 runs to 14 residues. With 5 bases removed from V and 5 bases from J, the gap between germline ends came to 16 bases.

Ten or more counts support this clonotype. The gene calls are TRBV20-1 and TRBJ1-2; TRBD1 might be the D (6 bases). V lost 3 bases and J 5 bases, leaving 10 bases between the germline ends. The CDR3 contains 12 residues. Per germline, CDR1 DFQATT and CDR2 SNEGSKA (reference sequence). The CDR3 reads CSASLGQYGYTF. The CDR3, as DNA: TGCAGTGCTAGCCTTGGACAGTATGGCTACACCTTC.

V gene TRBV5-6 combines with J gene TRBJ2-5; D remains ambiguous. CDR1 SGHDT and CDR2 YYEEEE come from the germline V gene. The ends were cut back, 1 base at V and 5 bases at J, with 3 bases in the middle. This CDR3 is 11 amino acids long. This CDR3 reads CASSLTETQYF. The CDR3 DNA follows: TGTGCCAGCAGCTTGACCGAGACCCAGTACTTC.

This clonotype was counted ten times or more. The genes are TRBV5-1 and TRBJ1-1, with unresolved D. CDR1 and CDR2 (germline): SGHRS, YFSETQ. The germline V and J ends were trimmed by 4 bases and 3 bases, with 13 bases remaining between them. The CDR3 length is 14 residues. The CDR3 region has the DNA TGCGCCAGCAGCGGGCAGGCGCGGGACACTGAAGCTTTCTTT. Translated, it gives CASSGQARDTEAFF.

This clonotype occurred many times. The chain uses TRBV5-1 and TRBJ2-2; D gene uncertain. Trimming left V 5 bases short and J 1 base short, with 12 bases between. Looked up from germline, CDR1 is SGHRS and CDR2 is YFSETQ. There are 15 residues in the CDR3. As DNA, the CDR3 is TGCGCCAGCAGACCCGACGCCCGGAACACCGGGGAGCTGTTTTTT. Its protein is CASRPDARNTGELFF.

V gene TRBV6-2 or TRBV6-3 combines with J gene TRBJ1-1; weak D call: TRBD1 (6 bases). CDR1 is MNHEY, CDR2 SVGEGT, per germline. CDR3 length: 12 amino acids. Trimming stripped 4 bases from V and 4 bases from J, with 7 bases between. The CDR3 region is CASSSRGTEAFF. The CDR3 coding sequence is TGTGCCAGCAGTTCCAGGGGCACTGAAGCTTTCTTT.

This clonotype was seen a few times. The V and J genes are TRBV5-1 and TRBJ1-6, with D unclear. The ends were cut back, 0 bases at V and 7 bases at J, with 5 bases in the middle. Germline assignment: CDR1 SGHRS and CDR2 YFSETQ. This CDR3 has 13 amino acids. As DNA, the CDR3 is TGCGCCAGCAGCTTGGCGGAAAATTCACCCCTCCACTTT. Amino acid sequence: CASSLAENSPLHF.